Listed here is a single T cell receptor beta chain. Its target is unknown. The V and J ends lost 0 bases and 0 bases, in that order; junction bases with no gene match: 12. Germline V gives CDR1 SQVTM, CDR2 ANQGSEA. The CDR3 is 20 residues long. These data belong to a study of blood T cells in healthy people across ages. As for the study in general: Per two T cells, template switching captured roughly one barcoded beta molecule.

Study-wide results and limits: Since the PBMCs were unsorted, naive and antigen-experienced cells could not be conclusively compared. It was the long-lived donors that had more naive CD4+ cells and higher diversity than aged donors.

Together with a sample-barcoded 5' primer, a J-beta primer mix was included in a second PCR lasting about 6 to 11 cycles. TCRdb used MiXCR to reprocess the 5' RACE reads, holding one entry per CDR3 protein. Here the sample spans nearly 1 million distinct CDR3 sequences, roughly 47% being singletons. This TCR was recovered from a woman aged 60-75 years in good health. The material sequenced was blood. This sequence joins TRBV29-1 and TRBJ2-4, with 12 bases identical to TRBD2. The CDR3 DNA sequence: TGCAGCGTTGAAGACTCAGGGGGCGGACTAGCGGGACTAGCCAAAAACATTCAGTACTTC. As protein: CSVEDSGGGLAGLAKNIQYF. Looking up the rest from reference TRBV29-1 and TRBJ2-4 gives the full variable domain: SAVISQKPSRDICQRGTSLTIQCQVDSQVTMMFWYRQQPGQSLTLIATANQGSEATYESGFVIDKFPISRPNLTFSTLTVSNMSPEDSSIYLCSVEDSGGGLAGLAKNIQYFGAGTRLSVL.